This T cell receptor beta chain derives from a study of Ad26.COV2.S vaccination and SARS-CoV-2 variants. Study-wide context: The trial was COV1001 and the donor's arm was Ad26.COV2.S.

General study points: Reportedly, after vaccination the spike-specific CD8+ and CD4+ T cell responses displayed substantial breadth.

This sample's treatment: approximately 18 received Ad26.COV2.S at low or high dose, single or two shots; roughly 5 received placebo; per-sample allocation not given. At day 63 after the first vaccine or placebo injection, samples were drawn. Profiled with immunoSEQ multiplex PCR; TCRdb holds only in-frame clones, not every one. The table has fewer than 600,000 clones, 70% to 90% seen once; the top ten hold 1.5% to 2%. To note about this clone: What it recognizes is unknown.

The TCR sequence derives from a person aged 18-65 years who received the Ad26.COV2.S COVID-19 vaccine or a placebo. The specimen comprised peripheral blood, sampled in a trial of Ad26.COV2.S vaccine versus placebo.

CDR3 residues: CASSVQGVETQYF. The CDR3 nucleotides are TGTGCCAGCAGCGTACAGGGGGTGGAGACCCAGTACTTC. The rearrangement uses TRBV9 and TRBJ2-5; 7 bases are a match to TRBD1. The germline V gene has CDR1 SGDLS and CDR2 YYNGEE. CDR3 length: 13 residues. Unmatched junction bases numbered 2, after V lost 1 base and J lost 5 bases.